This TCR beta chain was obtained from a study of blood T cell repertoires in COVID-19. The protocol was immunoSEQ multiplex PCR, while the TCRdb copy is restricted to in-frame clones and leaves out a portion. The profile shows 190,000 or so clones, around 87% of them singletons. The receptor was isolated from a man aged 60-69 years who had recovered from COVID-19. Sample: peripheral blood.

CDR3 loop: CATSDLDSFSYNEQFF. For the CDR3, the DNA is TGTGCCACCAGTGACCTAGACTCATTCTCCTACAATGAGCAGTTCTTC. The chain recombines TRBV24-1 with TRBJ2-1; D unresolved. The germline gives CDR1 KGHDR, CDR2 SFDVKD. The CDR3 runs 16 residues. Trimming cost V 4 bases and J 0 bases, with 12 bases left between them.